This T cell receptor beta chain was obtained from a study of CD8 T cells in ankylosing spondylitis. Study-wide results and limits: A TCR beta motif of about eight highly homologous variants seemed to mark ankylosing spondylitis blood. Peripheral blood samples showed relatively rare disease-linked clones, and these clones were CD8+.

Quantitative 5'-RACE with molecular barcodes generated TCR beta libraries. TCRdb reprocessed the 5' RACE reads via MiXCR and lists one record per CDR3 protein. This sample has about 450,000 distinct CDR3 sequences, with roughly 26% found just once. Concerning this clonotype itself: The target antigen is unknown.

CDR1 DFQATT and CDR2 SNEGSKA come from the germline V gene (reference sequence). Trimming cost V 2 bases and J 2 bases, with 13 bases left between them. The CDR3 consists of 14 residues. The sequence came from a male donor with ankylosing spondylitis. The specimen was blood, either unsorted or a sorted T cell fraction (not recorded which). The V gene is TRBV20-1, the J gene TRBJ2-7, with TRBD2 as a possible D gene (5 bases). The CDR3 DNA reads as TGCAGTGCTAGATCTGCGGGCCGAGCCTACGAGCAGTACTTC. This encodes CSARSAGRAYEQYF.